These 27 T cell receptor beta chains were all obtained from the same sample, sequenced in a study of T cells in Graves' hyperthyroidism and ophthalmopathy. RNA transcripts gave rise to amplified TCR beta CDR3 regions. A set of HTBI primers served as the primers for a first-round RT-PCR of the TCR CDR3. TCRdb called the multiplex PCR reads again in MiXCR, with one record for every CDR3 protein. The table shows about half a million distinct CDR3 sequences, with less than 25% occurring only once. The sample consisted of blood. These receptors were obtained from a man between 18 and 35 years old with Graves' hyperthyroidism.

This clonotype occurred many times. Here the CDR3 reads CSGASPNTGELFF. As DNA, the CDR3 is TGCAGCGGTGCAAGCCCGAACACCGGGGAGCTGTTTTTT. The genes are TRBV29-1 and TRBJ2-2; D uncertain. CDR3 length: 13 residues. Germline V gene lookup returns CDR1 SQVTM and CDR2 ANQGSEA. Trimming pared 7 bases from V and 0 bases from J, leaving 9 bases between.

The table lists this clonotype with many counts. The chain employs TRBV6-5 and TRBJ1-5; TRBD1 agrees at 7 bases. The CDR3 runs 16 residues. Germline V lookup: CDR1 MNHEY, CDR2 SVGAGI. V gave up 2 bases and J gave up 0 bases; unmatched junction bases: 4. The CDR3 DNA follows: TGTGCCAGCAGTTACCAGGGGGACCATAGCAATCAGCCCCAGCATTTT. Translated, it gives CASSYQGDHSNQPQHF.

Regarding this clonotype: A clone one base away is much larger, so this may be a read error. The chain recombines TRBV7-9 with TRBJ2-5; weak D call: TRBD2 (6 bases). This CDR3 is built from 13 residues. Germline assignment: CDR1 SEHNR and CDR2 FQNEAQ (reference sequence). The CDR3 DNA is TGTGCCAGCGGCTTATCGGGGGAAGAGACCCAGTACTTC. It codes for CASGLSGEETQYF.

At least ten counts were recorded for this clonotype. The chain links TRBV6-5 to TRBJ2-7; D unresolved. V was clipped by 4 bases and J by 3 bases, with 13 bases between them. The CDR3 is made up of 14 amino acids. The germline CDR1 and CDR2 sequences are MNHEY and SVGAGI. The CDR3 DNA reads as TGTGCCAGCAGTTTTGGTAGTCTGTTCTACGAGCAGTACTTC. Protein sequence: CASSFGSLFYEQYF.

A few counts support this clonotype. The chain couples TRBV7-8 to TRBJ2-7, with unresolved D. The germline CDR1 and CDR2 sequences are SGHVS and FQNEAQ. The CDR3 loop spans 11 amino acids. Trimming took off 7 bases at V and 5 bases at J, with 9 bases between the two ends. The CDR3 loop reads CASTLGDEQYF. The DNA for the CDR3 is TGTGCCAGCACCCTAGGTGACGAGCAGTACTTC.

In this sample, this clonotype turned up many times. The CDR3 nucleotides read TGTGCCAGCAGCTGGGACGGCAGCTCCGGGGAGCTGTTTTTT. Translated, it gives CASSWDGSSGELFF. The chain couples TRBV2 to TRBJ2-2; D possibly uses TRBD1 or TRBD2 (5 bases each). With 6 bases removed from V and 6 bases from J, the gap between germline ends came to 14 bases. CDR1 is SNHLY, CDR2 FYNNEI, per germline. This CDR3 contains 14 residues.

The V call is TRBV9, the J call TRBJ2-5; the match to TRBD2 covers 8 bases. The CDR3 sequence is 16 residues long. V was clipped by 3 bases and J by 1 base; unmatched bases: 8. Germline loops: CDR1 SGDLS, CDR2 YYNGEE. CDR3 in amino acids: CASSAASGGPQETQYF. In nucleotides, the CDR3 is TGTGCCAGCAGCGCCGCAAGCGGGGGACCCCAAGAGACCCAGTACTTC.

This clonotype was seen ten or more times. The chain is built from TRBV20-1 and TRBJ2-6; D gene unclear. CDR3 length: 14 amino acids. Trimming removed 3 bases from V and 2 bases from J, with 8 bases in between. The germline gives CDR1 DFQATT, CDR2 SNEGSKA (reference sequence). The CDR3 here is CSARDGPGANVLTF. For the CDR3, the DNA is TGCAGTGCTAGGGACGGACCTGGGGCCAACGTCCTGACTTTC.

The genes are TRBV15 and TRBJ2-7; maybe TRBD2 (6 bases). The CDR3 totals 15 residues. Trimming cost V 6 bases and J 0 bases, with 15 bases left between them. The germline V gene has CDR1 LNHNV and CDR2 YYDKDF (reference sequence). The CDR3 DNA reads TGTGCCACCAGTGAAAGCGGGTCTAGCTCCTACGAGCAGTACTTC. It specifies CATSESGSSSYEQYF.

Ten or more counts support this clonotype. The V and J genes are TRBV15 and TRBJ1-5; D call uncertain. The CDR3 is made up of 16 amino acids. Germline CDR1 is LNHNV and CDR2 is YYDKDF (reference sequence). The V gene lost 4 bases and the J gene lost 1 base, with 14 bases spanning the gap. This CDR3 reads CATSTQLSLSNQPQHF. In nucleotides, the CDR3 is TGTGCCACCAGCACACAACTCTCGCTGAGCAATCAGCCCCAGCATTTT.

The chain recombines TRBV28 with TRBJ2-5; possible D gene TRBD1, 6 bases. The V end was cut by 1 base, the J end by 2 bases, with 23 bases between. The CDR3 runs 19 residues. Germline loops: CDR1 MDHEN, CDR2 SYDVKM. CDR3 residues: CASSLSIVWDNGRQETQYF. The CDR3 nucleotides read TGTGCCAGCAGTTTATCAATTGTATGGGACAACGGCCGACAAGAGACCCAGTACTTC.

This clonotype has at least ten counts. This chain joins TRBV28 and TRBJ1-2; perhaps TRBD1 as D (6 bases). The germline V gene has CDR1 MDHEN and CDR2 SYDVKM. Trimming pared 8 bases from V and 5 bases from J, leaving 15 bases between. The CDR3 contains 13 residues. The CDR3 is CASRPGGTYGYTF. The CDR3 bases are TGTGCCAGCCGTCCGGGGGGCACTTATGGCTACACCTTC.

This clonotype appeared many times. The rearrangement uses TRBV2 and TRBJ1-1; the match to TRBD1 covers 8 bases. The CDR3 runs to 11 residues. V shed 6 bases and J 10 bases; nucleotides not matched to a gene: 4. The germline gives CDR1 SNHLY, CDR2 FYNNEI. Here the CDR3 reads CASSDTGGAFF. CDR3 bases: TGTGCCAGCAGCGATACAGGGGGAGCTTTCTTT.

This clonotype was seen repeatedly, ten times or more. The chain is built from TRBV28 and TRBJ2-5; TRBD2 agrees at 7 bases. The CDR3 spans 16 residues. The J segment lost 2 bases and the V segment lost 7 bases, leaving 13 bases of the junction unmatched. Germline CDR1 reads MDHEN; CDR2 reads SYDVKM. The CDR3: CASNPWLAGLQETQYF. CDR3 bases: TGTGCCAGCAACCCCTGGTTAGCGGGTCTACAAGAGACCCAGTACTTC.

This chain uses TRBV6-1 with TRBJ1-3; 7 nucleotides match TRBD1. CDR1 is MNHNS, CDR2 SASEGT, per germline. V gave up 7 bases and J gave up 4 bases; unmatched junction bases: 16. The CDR3 length is 17 residues. The CDR3 protein is CASTRKPGQGGGNTIYF. CDR3 bases: TGTGCCAGCACGAGAAAGCCGGGTCAGGGGGGAGGAAACACCATATATTTT.

This clonotype was found a few times. The chain combines TRBV11-1 with TRBJ1-1; possibly TRBD1 for D (5 bases). V was shortened by 0 bases and J by 2 bases, with 19 bases between the two germline ends. Per the germline V gene, CDR1 is SGHAT and CDR2 is FQDESV (reference sequence). The CDR3 loop spans 18 amino acids. This CDR3 reads CASSLAPAGFSLNTEAFF. The CDR3 DNA reads as TGTGCCAGCAGCTTAGCGCCGGCAGGGTTTAGTCTCAACACTGAAGCTTTCTTT.

In this sample, this clonotype turned up many times. CDR3 amino acids: CASSYGFPEEPQHF. The CDR3 bases are TGTGCCAGCAGTTACGGGTTCCCCGAGGAGCCCCAGCATTTT. This chain links TRBV6-5 with TRBJ1-5; D gene unclear. This CDR3 spans 14 amino acids. CDR1 and CDR2 from the germline V gene are MNHEY and SVGAGI. Trimming cost V 2 bases and J 8 bases, with 13 bases left between them.

The chain employs TRBV28 and TRBJ2-7, with unresolved D. Germline V gene data show CDR1 as MDHEN and CDR2 as SYDVKM. Trimming took 6 bases from V and 7 from J, leaving 22 bases between them. CDR3 length: 15 residues. CDR3 loop: CASSRTPFSDGEQYF. CDR3 coding DNA: TGTGCCAGCAGCCGCACCCCCTTTTCCGACGGGGAGCAGTACTTC.

With regard to this clonotype: A much larger clone lies one base from this, so it may be a read error. V usage is TRBV5-1 and J usage is TRBJ2-2; D is unclear. Trimming removed 0 bases at V and 2 bases at J, with 11 bases between. Germline values: CDR1 SGHRS, CDR2 YFSETQ. The CDR3 extends over 16 amino acids. The CDR3 reads CASSLAGPLNTGELFF. In DNA form, the CDR3 reads TGCGCCAGCAGCTTGGCCGGTCCCCTCAACACCGGGGAGCTGTTTTTT.

This clonotype was seen a few times. CDR3 DNA sequence: TGTGCCAGCAGTCAGACGGGGGGAAATGAAAAACTGTTTTTT. Protein sequence: CASSQTGGNEKLFF. The J gene is TRBJ1-4, the V gene TRBV6-1, with a possible D match to TRBD1 (5 bases). V shed 5 bases and J shed 5 bases, with 12 bases lying between them. The germline V gene encodes CDR1 MNHNS and CDR2 SASEGT. The CDR3 contains 14 residues.

The chain links TRBV15 to TRBJ1-2; no clear D. The germline gives CDR1 LNHNV, CDR2 YYDKDF (reference sequence). Between the trimmed V and J ends, which lost 0 bases and 8 bases, there was a span of 10 bases. The CDR3 has 13 amino acids. The chain's CDR3 is CATSRDRNRGYTF. The DNA of the CDR3 is TGTGCCACCAGCAGAGATCGGAATCGAGGCTACACCTTC.

The table lists this clonotype with many counts. The chain uses TRBV29-1 and TRBJ2-2; D perhaps matches TRBD1 (6 bases). Trimming removed 7 bases from V and 1 base from J, with 13 bases in between. The CDR3 loop spans 14 amino acids. From germline, CDR1 is SQVTM and CDR2 ANQGSEA. The CDR3 region has the DNA TGCAGCGGAATCCGGGACATGAACACCGGGGAGCTGTTTTTT. Protein sequence: CSGIRDMNTGELFF.

This clonotype was recorded at least ten times. The chain carries TRBV28 and TRBJ1-2; D unresolved. V lost 4 bases and J lost 1, with 7 bases in between. Germline CDR1 reads MDHEN; CDR2 reads SYDVKM. This CDR3 has 13 amino acids. CDR3 coding DNA: TGTGCCAGCAGTTCGGCAGATAACTATGGCTACACCTTC. Translated: CASSSADNYGYTF.

This clonotype was seen a handful of times. A much larger clone is a single base away; this may be a read error. The V call is TRBV4-2, the J call TRBJ1-5; TRBD1 matches at 8 bases. This CDR3 region has 14 residues. Germline V gives CDR1 LGHNA, CDR2 YNFKEQ. Germline trimming cut 2 bases from V and 7 bases from J; bases unmatched to any gene: 4. As DNA, the CDR3 is TGTGCCAGCAGCCAACTGACAGGGGAGCAGCCCCAGCATTTT. Its translation is CASSQLTGEQPQHF.

This clonotype was counted many times. The chain couples TRBV27 to TRBJ2-7; 8 nucleotides line up with TRBD1. The V gene end was trimmed by 3 bases and the J gene end by 4 bases; junction bases not matched to a gene: 5. The germline V gene has CDR1 MNHEY and CDR2 SMNVEV (reference sequence). The CDR3 is 14 residues long. CDR3 sequence: CASSFRGRGYEQYF. In DNA, the CDR3 is TGTGCCAGCAGTTTCAGGGGGCGCGGGTACGAGCAGTACTTC.

Only a few counts were recorded for this clonotype. This sequence joins TRBV20-1 and TRBJ2-5; D may be TRBD2 (5 bases). The V end was cut by 3 bases, the J end by 3 bases, with 14 bases between. The CDR3 length is 14 residues. Germline V gene sequence: CDR1 DFQATT, CDR2 SNEGSKA (reference sequence). In DNA form, the CDR3 reads TGCAGTGCTAGTGCACGGGAAGTTGAAGAGACCCAGTACTTC. Amino acid sequence: CSASAREVEETQYF.

This rearrangement joins TRBV10-2 to TRBJ1-1; 8 bases map to TRBD1. The CDR3 extends over 18 amino acids. Germline CDR1 reads WSHSY; CDR2 reads SAAADI. V lost 2 bases to trimming and J lost 3 bases; unmatched junction nucleotides: 14. In DNA form, the CDR3 reads TGCGCCAGCAGTGAGGCCTGGGACAGGCCCTGGGGGGACACTGAAGCTTTCTTT. It specifies CASSEAWDRPWGDTEAFF.